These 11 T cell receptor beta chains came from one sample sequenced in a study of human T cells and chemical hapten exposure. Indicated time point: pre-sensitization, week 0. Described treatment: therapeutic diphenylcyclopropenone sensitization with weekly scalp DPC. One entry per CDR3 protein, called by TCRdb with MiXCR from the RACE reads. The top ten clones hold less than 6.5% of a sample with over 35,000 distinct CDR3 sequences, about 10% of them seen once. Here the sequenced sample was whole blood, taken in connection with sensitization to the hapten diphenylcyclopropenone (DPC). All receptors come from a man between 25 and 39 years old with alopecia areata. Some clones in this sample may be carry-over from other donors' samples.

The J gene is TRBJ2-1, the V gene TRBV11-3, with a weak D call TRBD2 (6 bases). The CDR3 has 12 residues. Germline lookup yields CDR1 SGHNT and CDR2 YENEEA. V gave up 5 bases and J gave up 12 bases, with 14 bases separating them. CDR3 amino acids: CASSLKRVRQFF. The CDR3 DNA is TGTGCCAGCAGCCTCAAGCGGGTTAGGCAGTTCTTC.

In DNA, the CDR3 is TGTGCCAGCAGCGATTTTGGGCGGATCACAGATACGCAGTATTTT. It translates to CASSDFGRITDTQYF. V usage is TRBV7-2 and J usage is TRBJ2-3; D unresolved. Germline values: CDR1 SGHTA, CDR2 FQGNSA. There are 15 residues in the CDR3. V shed 5 bases and J shed 2 bases, with 14 bases lying between them.

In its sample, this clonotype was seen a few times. CDR3 nucleotides: TGTGCCAGCAGCCAAGGTCCCTCTGGAAACACCATATATTTT. It codes for CASSQGPSGNTIYF. V gene TRBV5-4 combines with J gene TRBJ1-3; unclear D gene. CDR3 length: 14 residues. CDR1 and CDR2 from the germline V gene are SGHNT and YYREEE (reference sequence). Trimming shortened V by 4 bases and J by 0 bases, and 8 bases separated the two germline ends.

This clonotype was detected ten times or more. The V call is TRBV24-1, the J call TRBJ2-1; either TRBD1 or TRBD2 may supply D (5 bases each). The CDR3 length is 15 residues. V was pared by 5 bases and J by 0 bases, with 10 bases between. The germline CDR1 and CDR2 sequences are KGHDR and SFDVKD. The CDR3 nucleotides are TGTGCCACCAGTGGGACTGACAGCTCCTACAATGAGCAGTTCTTC. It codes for CATSGTDSSYNEQFF.

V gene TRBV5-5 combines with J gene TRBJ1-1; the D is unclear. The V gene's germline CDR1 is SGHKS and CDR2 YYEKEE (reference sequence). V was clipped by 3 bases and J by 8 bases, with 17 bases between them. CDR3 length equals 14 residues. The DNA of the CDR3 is TGTGCCAGCAGCTCCTTGGAGTACGGGCCGGAAGCTTTCTTT. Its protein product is CASSSLEYGPEAFF.

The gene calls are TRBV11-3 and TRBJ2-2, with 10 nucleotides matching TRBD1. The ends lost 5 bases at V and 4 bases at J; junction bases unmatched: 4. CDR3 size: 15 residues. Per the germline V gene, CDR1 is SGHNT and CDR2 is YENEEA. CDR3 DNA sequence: TGTGCCAGCAGCCCGAGGACAGGGGGCACCGGGGAGCTGTTTTTT. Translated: CASSPRTGGTGELFF.

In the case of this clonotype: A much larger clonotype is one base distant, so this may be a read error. CDR3: CSARRSERKQYV. DNA of the CDR3: TGCAGCGCTAGGAGATCAGAGCGGAAGCAGTACGTC. V and J are TRBV20-1 and TRBJ2-7; D might be TRBD2 (5 bases). This CDR3 has 12 amino acids. Germline V CDR1 and CDR2: DFQATT, SNEGSKA (reference sequence).

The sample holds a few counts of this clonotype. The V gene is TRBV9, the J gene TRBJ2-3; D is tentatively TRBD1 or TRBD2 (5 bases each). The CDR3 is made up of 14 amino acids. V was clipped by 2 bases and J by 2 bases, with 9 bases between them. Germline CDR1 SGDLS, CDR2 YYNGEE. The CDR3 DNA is TGTGCCAGCAGCGTTCTGGGGGACACAGATACGCAGTATTTT. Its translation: CASSVLGDTDTQYF. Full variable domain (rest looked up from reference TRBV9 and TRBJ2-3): DSGVTQTPKHLITATGQRVTLRCSPRSGDLSVYWYQQSLDQGLQFLIQYYNGEERAKGNILERFSAQQFPDLHSELNLSSLELGDSALYFCASSVLGDTDTQYFGPGTRLTVL.

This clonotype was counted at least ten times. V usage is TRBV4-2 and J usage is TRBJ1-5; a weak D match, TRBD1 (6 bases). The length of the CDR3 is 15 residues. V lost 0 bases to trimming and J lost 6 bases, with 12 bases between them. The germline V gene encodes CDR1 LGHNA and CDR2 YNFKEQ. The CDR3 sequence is CASSQDMGGVQPQHF. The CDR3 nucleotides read TGTGCCAGCAGCCAAGATATGGGGGGCGTTCAGCCCCAGCATTTT.

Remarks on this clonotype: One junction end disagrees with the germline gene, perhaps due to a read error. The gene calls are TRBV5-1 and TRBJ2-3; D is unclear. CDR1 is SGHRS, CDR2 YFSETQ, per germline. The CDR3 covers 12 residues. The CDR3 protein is CGSSNTQATQYF. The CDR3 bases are TGCGGCAGCAGCAACACCCAGGCTACGCAGTATTTT. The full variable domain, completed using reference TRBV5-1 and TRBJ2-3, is KAGVTQTPRYLIKTRGQQVTLSCSPISGHRSVSWYQQTPGQGLQFLFEYFSETQRNKGNFPGRFSGRQFSNSRSEMNVSTLELGDSALYLCGSSNTQATQYFGPGTRLTVL.

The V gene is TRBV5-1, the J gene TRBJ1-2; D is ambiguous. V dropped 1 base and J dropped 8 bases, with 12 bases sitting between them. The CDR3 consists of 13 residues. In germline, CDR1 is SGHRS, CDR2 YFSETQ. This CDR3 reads CASSLLGGVGYTF. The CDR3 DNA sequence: TGCGCCAGCAGCTTGCTAGGAGGTGTAGGCTACACCTTC.